This T cell receptor (beta chain) was captured by sequencing in a study of CD8+ T cells in alopecia areata. Study-wide background: For 6 to 18 months, tofacitinib was taken, and 6 months off drug followed. General study points: Although TCR sharing was seen in mice, sharing across patients was less clear, possibly for HLA-related reasons. Normal scalp had lower clonality than lesional scalp, with alopecia totalis/universalis lesions showing this most strongly.

On this clone: Antigen unknown.

PBMCs yielded sorted CD4+ and CD8+ T cells. cDNA serving as the sequencing template came from extracted, reverse transcribed RNA. Produced via immunoSEQ multiplex PCR; TCRdb's table is partial and in-frame only. The data hold 150,000 or so clones, with approximately 50% observed a single time. V was pared by 6 bases and J by 4 bases, with 12 bases between. Germline V gene lookup returns CDR1 MDHEN and CDR2 SYDVKM. This CDR3 is 13 amino acids long. This sequence was found in a human donor with alopecia areata. J is TRBJ2-5 and V is TRBV28; a weak D match, TRBD1 (6 bases). Sequenced: CD4+ T cells sorted from blood. The CDR3 nucleotides read TGTGCCAGCAGGGATGGACAGTTAGAGACCCAGTACTTC. It codes for CASRDGQLETQYF.